One sample yielded the 3 T cell receptor beta chains listed below, sequenced in a study of T-cell memory formation after mild COVID-19. TCRdb used MiXCR to reprocess the 5' RACE reads, holding one entry per CDR3 protein. The table records about 140,000 distinct CDR3 sequences, around 27% of them present only once. The sequenced material came from PBMCs or a T cell subset sorted from them (not recorded which). The receptors originated from an adult woman who had mild COVID-19 (a few samples of this study predate the infection). Cell type and time point are not known.

The chain links TRBV5-5 to TRBJ2-7, with D possibly matching TRBD1 (5 bases). The V gene lost 2 bases and the J gene lost 1 base, with 13 bases spanning the gap. The CDR3 loop spans 15 amino acids. CDR1 is SGHKS, CDR2 YYEKEE, per germline (reference sequence). In DNA form, the CDR3 reads TGTGCCAGCAGCTTAGACAGTTCTGATTCCTACGAGCAGTACTTC. This encodes CASSLDSSDSYEQYF.

This clonotype was seen a handful of times. The chain employs TRBV29-1 and TRBJ2-1; the D call may be TRBD1 or TRBD2 (5 bases each). Germline CDR1 SQVTM, CDR2 ANQGSEA. Trimming pared 6 bases from V and 1 base from J, leaving 13 bases between. The CDR3 sequence is 14 residues long. CDR3 nucleotide sequence: TGCAGCGTCATGGGACCGCTATCCTACAATGAGCAGTTCTTC. Its translation: CSVMGPLSYNEQFF.

This chain's CDR3 is CASGDTDNEKLFF. The CDR3, as DNA: TGTGCCAGCGGGGACACAGATAATGAAAAACTGTTTTTT. V and J are TRBV9 and TRBJ1-4; a possible D gene is TRBD1 (6 bases). Germline loops: CDR1 SGDLS, CDR2 YYNGEE. The V gene lost 7 bases and the J gene lost 4 bases, with 11 bases spanning the gap. This CDR3 contains 13 residues.